Each of the 21 T cell receptor beta chains below was sequenced from the same sample in a study of OX40 agonist ivuxolimab in advanced cancers. Only in-frame clones appear in the TCRdb table, and some are missing; sequencing was by immunoSEQ multiplex PCR. The data hold 65,000 to 70,000 clones, with around four fifths observed a single time. Source: CD4+ or CD8+ T cells sorted from blood, taken in a trial of the OX40 agonist ivuxolimab. The receptors here all came from an adult with an advanced solid tumor such as melanoma, head and neck, liver or kidney cancer.

The chain has TRBV5-1 and TRBJ2-5, with D maybe TRBD1 (5 bases). The CDR3 has 18 residues. CDR1 and CDR2 (germline): SGHRS, YFSETQ. The V end lost 2 bases, the J end lost 0 bases, and 20 bases lay between the germline ends. CDR3 sequence (DNA): TGCGCCAGCAGCTTAGGAGTCTTGGACACATCGTACCAAGAGACCCAGTACTTC. Amino acid sequence: CASSLGVLDTSYQETQYF. Variable domain in full (rest from reference TRBV5-1 and TRBJ2-5): KAGVTQTPRYLIKTRGQQVTLSCSPISGHRSVSWYQQTPGQGLQFLFEYFSETQRNKGNFPGRFSGRQFSNSRSEMNVSTLELGDSALYLCASSLGVLDTSYQETQYFGPGTRLLVL.

Note on this clone: The same CDR3 is also encoded by other DNA sequences in this sample. The CDR3 protein is CASSPTQGLGSYTF. Here the CDR3 DNA reads TGTGCCAGCAGTCCGACCCAAGGCCTAGGGAGCTACACCTTC. The J gene is TRBJ1-2, the V gene TRBV27; D unresolved. CDR3 length: 14 amino acids. Germline values: CDR1 MNHEY, CDR2 SMNVEV (reference sequence). The V gene lost 5 bases and the J gene lost 9 bases, with 19 bases spanning the gap.

This chain uses TRBV10-2 with TRBJ2-2; 9 nucleotides agree with TRBD2. Per germline, CDR1 WSHSY and CDR2 SAAADI. Trimming at V came to 4 bases and at J to 5 bases, leaving 8 bases not matched to a gene. The CDR3 spans 16 residues. CDR3 sequence: CASSAIGGGATGELFF. Written as DNA, the CDR3 is TGCGCCAGCAGTGCTATCGGCGGGGGGGCAACCGGGGAGCTGTTTTTT.

The V and J genes are TRBV28 and TRBJ2-1, with 11 bases fitting TRBD2. The germline V gene encodes CDR1 MDHEN and CDR2 SYDVKM. The CDR3 extends over 15 amino acids. With 5 bases clipped from V and 6 bases from J, the junction kept 6 bases outside the gene matches. The DNA of the CDR3 is TGTGCCAGCAGTATTACTAGCGGGAGTGGCAATGAGCAGTTCTTC. Encoded protein: CASSITSGSGNEQFF. Filled out from reference TRBV28 and TRBJ2-1, the complete variable domain reads DVKVTQSSRYLVKRTGEKVFLECVQDMDHENMFWYRQDPGLGLRLIYFSYDVKMKEKGDIPEGYSVSREKKERFSLILESASTNQTSMYLCASSITSGSGNEQFFGPGTRLTVL.

This chain connects TRBV5-4 to TRBJ1-4, with TRBD1 matching over 7 bases. V dropped 10 bases and J dropped 8; count of bases not matched to a gene: 11. The germline CDR1 and CDR2 sequences are SGHNT and YYREEE (reference sequence). The CDR3 covers 13 residues. This chain's CDR3 is CAPGRTGGEKLFF. CDR3 DNA: TGTGCCCCAGGTCGGACAGGAGGAGAAAAACTGTTTTTT.

This clone was found a few times. The rearrangement uses TRBV19 and TRBJ1-2, with 8 bases fitting TRBD1. CDR1 and CDR2 from the germline V gene are LNHDA and SQIVND (reference sequence). This CDR3 is 14 amino acids long. V trimming: 5 bases; J trimming: 6 bases; junction bases outside the gene matches: 8. The DNA for the CDR3 is TGTGCCAGTAGTCAACTGGACAGGGTAAATGGCTACACCTTC. Translating gives CASSQLDRVNGYTF.

The chain carries TRBV9 and TRBJ1-5; D is unclear. The CDR3 runs 15 residues. Germline V gene data show CDR1 as SGDLS and CDR2 as YYNGEE. V was trimmed by 2 bases and J by 0 bases, leaving 9 bases between them. The CDR3 is CASSVSGNSNQPQHF. CDR3 DNA: TGTGCCAGCAGCGTGTCGGGGAATAGCAATCAGCCCCAGCATTTT.

V usage is TRBV6-6 and J usage is TRBJ1-1; a weak D match, TRBD1 (6 bases). CDR1 is MNHNY, CDR2 SVGAGI, per germline (reference sequence). The CDR3 is 13 residues long. Trimming took off 8 bases at V and 11 bases at J, with 21 bases between the two ends. The CDR3 coding sequence is TGTGCCAGCGAGTACTCAGGGGCTCCTGGGGCTTTCTTT. This encodes CASEYSGAPGAFF.

This clone was found a few times. V and J are TRBV27 and TRBJ1-2; possible D gene TRBD1, 6 bases. Germline CDR1 reads MNHEY; CDR2 reads SMNVEV (reference sequence). The CDR3 length is 15 residues. Trimming removed 5 bases from V and 8 bases from J, with 21 bases in between. The CDR3 reads CASSAQGTSLSGYTF. DNA for the CDR3: TGTGCCAGCAGTGCACAGGGAACTTCTTTAAGCGGCTACACCTTC.

A remark on this clone: Other DNA sequences in the same sample also yield this CDR3. The rearrangement uses TRBV28 and TRBJ2-1; D is possibly TRBD2 (6 bases). CDR1 and CDR2 (germline): MDHEN, SYDVKM. CDR3 length: 15 amino acids. V lost 5 bases to trimming and J lost 1 base, with 12 bases between them. CDR3 amino acids: CASSPTGVSYNEQFF. In DNA form, the CDR3 reads TGTGCCAGCAGTCCTACGGGAGTTTCCTACAATGAGCAGTTCTTC.

This chain connects TRBV4-2 to TRBJ1-4, with 8 bases fitting TRBD1. Germline V lookup: CDR1 LGHNA, CDR2 YNFKEQ. The V segment lost 3 bases and the J segment 2 bases; nucleotides outside the gene matches: 2. This CDR3 region has 15 residues. CDR3 DNA sequence: TGTGCCAGCAGCCAGGACAGGGCCACTAATGAAAAACTGTTTTTT. Its protein is CASSQDRATNEKLFF.

This chain links TRBV10-3 with TRBJ2-5; 9 bases fit TRBD1. Germline-derived CDR1 and CDR2 are ENHRY and SYGVKD. The CDR3 sequence is 14 residues long. J gave up 3 bases and V 11 bases, and 10 bases lay outside the gene matches. The CDR3 region is CASRDDRGEETQYF. As DNA, the CDR3 is TGTGCCTCCAGGGACGACAGGGGGGAAGAGACCCAGTACTTC.

V gene TRBV2 combines with J gene TRBJ2-3; D unresolved. Germline V CDR1 and CDR2: SNHLY, FYNNEI. V was clipped by 5 bases and J by 0 bases, with 12 bases between them. This CDR3 has 15 residues. CDR3 sequence: CASSRLNPSTDTQYF. In DNA, the CDR3 is TGTGCCAGCAGTAGACTGAACCCTAGCACAGATACGCAGTATTTT. Using reference TRBV2 and TRBJ2-3 for the parts outside the CDR3, the full variable domain is EPEVTQTPSHQVTQMGQEVILRCVPISNHLYFYWYRQILGQKVEFLVSFYNNEISEKSEIFDDQFSVERPDGSNFTLKIRSTKLEDSAMYFCASSRLNPSTDTQYFGPGTRLTVL.

This chain connects TRBV6-6 to TRBJ2-7; perhaps TRBD2 as D (5 bases). This CDR3 comprises 15 residues. V lost 0 bases to trimming and J lost 5 bases, with 14 bases between them. Germline V gene sequence: CDR1 MNHNY, CDR2 SVGAGI (reference sequence). For the CDR3, the DNA is TGTGCCAGCAGTTACTCCGGAGTAGCGTTTGACGAGCAGTACTTC. Translation gives CASSYSGVAFDEQYF.

V gene TRBV6-1 combines with J gene TRBJ2-2; 10 bases are a match to TRBD1. This CDR3 region has 15 residues. V trimming: 6 bases; J trimming: 1 base; junction bases outside the gene matches: 2. In germline, CDR1 is MNHNS, CDR2 SASEGT. The CDR3 sequence: CASRTGGLNTGELFF. In DNA form, the CDR3 reads TGTGCCAGCAGGACAGGGGGCTTGAACACCGGGGAGCTGTTTTTT.

This chain links TRBV6-1 with TRBJ1-1; D is perhaps TRBD1 (5 bases). The germline V and J ends were trimmed by 6 bases and 0 bases, with 5 bases remaining between them. This CDR3 contains 12 residues. Germline V lookup: CDR1 MNHNS, CDR2 SASEGT. CDR3 sequence (DNA): TGTGCCAGCAGCAGGGTGAACACTGAAGCTTTCTTT. This translates into CASSRVNTEAFF.

This clone appeared once. The chain is built from TRBV30 and TRBJ1-1; a possible D gene is TRBD1 (5 bases). Trimming shortened V by 0 bases and J by 11 bases, and 16 bases separated the two germline ends. The CDR3 runs to 13 residues. Germline CDR1 is GTSNPN and CDR2 is SVGIG (reference sequence). As DNA, the CDR3 is TGTGCCTGGAGTGTACGGGGGTCCGGAGGGGCTTTCTTT. This gives the protein CAWSVRGSGGAFF.

The chain is built from TRBV19 and TRBJ1-3; the D gene is possibly TRBD1 (6 bases). This CDR3 has 15 residues. CDR1 is LNHDA, CDR2 SQIVND, per germline (reference sequence). Trimming cost V 6 bases and J 4 bases, with 16 bases left between them. The CDR3 DNA reads TGTGCCAGTAGCACAGGGCGGCGGAGGGGAAACACCATATATTTT. It specifies CASSTGRRRGNTIYF.

This clone was recorded only once. This chain connects TRBV28 to TRBJ2-7; TRBD1 agrees at 9 bases. Germline-derived CDR1 and CDR2 are MDHEN and SYDVKM. This CDR3 contains 15 residues. V dropped 4 bases and J dropped 1; count of bases not matched to a gene: 5. CDR3 amino acids: CASSSPGQGSYEQYF. Here the CDR3 DNA reads TGTGCCAGCAGTTCACCGGGACAGGGATCCTACGAGCAGTACTTC.

The V gene is TRBV19, the J gene TRBJ2-1, with D uncertain. This CDR3 contains 12 residues. Germline CDR1 reads LNHDA; CDR2 reads SQIVND (reference sequence). Trimming left V 0 bases short and J 4 bases short, with 1 base between. The CDR3 DNA reads TGTGCCAGTAGTATAGAGTACAATGAGCAGTTCTTC. Protein product: CASSIEYNEQFF.

The CDR3 sequence is CSAIEGTQYF. The CDR3 DNA follows: TGCAGTGCCATCGAAGGTACGCAGTATTTT. This chain connects TRBV20-1 to TRBJ2-3; unclear D gene. The CDR3 extends over 10 amino acids. With 6 bases removed from V and 8 bases from J, the gap between germline ends came to 9 bases. Germline V gives CDR1 DFQATT, CDR2 SNEGSKA (reference sequence).